These 16 T cell receptor beta chains came from one sample sequenced in a study of control samples from healthy donors and cancer patients. Repertoires were generated with immunoSEQ multiplex PCR, while TCRdb's copy carries only in-frame clones and drops some. Among about 220,000 clones listed, about 95% were seen once. The sample was blood. These receptors all stem from a man over 45 in good health.

The chain combines TRBV3-1 (or the pseudogene TRBV3-2) with TRBJ2-5; 12 nucleotides match TRBD1. There are 15 residues in the CDR3. Looked up from germline, CDR1 is LGHDT and CDR2 is YNNKEL (reference sequence). Germline trimming cut 5 bases from V and 4 bases from J; bases unmatched to any gene: 5. The CDR3 loop reads CASSTPGQGAETQYF. The CDR3 DNA reads TGTGCCAGCAGCACCCCGGGACAGGGGGCAGAGACCCAGTACTTC.

J is TRBJ1-5 and V is TRBV19; D is unclear. Trimming took off 5 bases at V and 2 bases at J, with 16 bases between the two ends. Germline V lookup: CDR1 LNHDA, CDR2 SQIVND (reference sequence). The CDR3 consists of 16 residues. This CDR3 is CASSYNPGGGNQPQHF. The CDR3 DNA reads as TGTGCCAGTAGTTACAACCCAGGAGGCGGCAATCAGCCCCAGCATTTT.

The genes are TRBV6-5 and TRBJ2-5; a weak D match, TRBD1 (6 bases). The CDR3 consists of 15 residues. CDR1 and CDR2 from the germline V gene are MNHEY and SVGAGI. The V gene lost 3 bases and the J gene lost 5 bases, with 16 bases spanning the gap. As DNA, the CDR3 is TGTGCCAGCAGTTATCGCTACAGGGTCGGGGAGACCCAGTACTTC. Its translation is CASSYRYRVGETQYF.

This sequence joins TRBV10-2 and TRBJ2-7; TRBD1 matches 10 bases. Germline-derived CDR1 and CDR2 are WSHSY and SAAADI. Germline trimming cut 8 bases from V and 6 bases from J; bases unmatched to any gene: 7. The CDR3 has 13 amino acids. The CDR3 loop is CASGGQGPPEQYF. CDR3 nucleotide sequence: TGCGCCAGCGGGGGACAGGGGCCCCCCGAGCAGTACTTC.

V gene TRBV11-2 combines with J gene TRBJ2-2, with D possibly TRBD2 on 6 matching bases. V shed 3 bases and J shed 4 bases, with 15 bases lying between them. CDR1 and CDR2 (germline): SGHAT, FQNNGV. There are 16 residues in the CDR3. The CDR3 here is CASSLAGQGGTGELFF. The DNA of the CDR3 is TGTGCCAGCAGCTTGGCGGGGCAGGGAGGCACCGGGGAGCTGTTTTTT.

The rearrangement links TRBV5-1 to TRBJ2-3; possibly TRBD2 for D (7 bases). Germline V gene data show CDR1 as SGHRS and CDR2 as YFSETQ. Trimming took 4 bases from V and 3 from J, leaving 15 bases between them. CDR3 length: 15 amino acids. Written as DNA, the CDR3 is TGCGCCAGCAGCAACCTCCGGGGGGCTACAGATACGCAGTATTTT. Protein: CASSNLRGATDTQYF.

This chain joins TRBV12-3 or TRBV12-4 and TRBJ1-1; 12 positions agree with TRBD1. CDR3 length: 13 residues. V trimming: 7 bases; J trimming: 10 bases; junction bases outside the gene matches: 7. The chain's CDR3 is CASIVGQGARAFF. CDR3 sequence (DNA): TGTGCCAGCATTGTGGGACAGGGGGCGCGAGCTTTCTTT.

The chain employs TRBV18 and TRBJ1-2; D remains unclear. V shed 8 bases and J shed 0 bases, with 7 bases lying between them. The CDR3 loop spans 12 amino acids. Looked up from germline, CDR1 is KGHSH and CDR2 is LQKENI. DNA for the CDR3: TGTGCCAGCGGAGGGACTAACTATGGCTACACCTTC. Translation: CASGGTNYGYTF.

This clone was counted once. The chain employs TRBV19 and TRBJ2-5; D gene unclear. Germline V gene sequence: CDR1 LNHDA, CDR2 SQIVND (reference sequence). CDR3 size: 14 residues. Between the trimmed V and J ends, which lost 0 bases and 3 bases, there was a span of 8 bases. The CDR3 region has the DNA TGTGCCAGTAGTATAGATTCAAGGGAAGAGACCCAGTACTTC. It translates to CASSIDSREETQYF.

This clone was picked up a small number of times. The genes are TRBV9 and TRBJ2-1; 12 bases match TRBD2. Germline V gene data show CDR1 as SGDLS and CDR2 as YYNGEE. Trimming cost V 3 bases and J 6 bases; bases outside gene matches: 4. CDR3 length: 15 amino acids. The CDR3 bases are TGTGCCAGCAGCGCTAGCGGGGGGGCGGGCAATGAGCAGTTCTTC. As protein: CASSASGGAGNEQFF.

The chain links TRBV19 to TRBJ1-2, with 8 bases aligning to TRBD1. Per the germline V gene, CDR1 is LNHDA and CDR2 is SQIVND (reference sequence). The CDR3 consists of 16 residues. V was clipped by 3 bases and J by 2 bases; unmatched bases: 8. CDR3 protein: CASSMATGALNYGYTF. The CDR3 DNA reads TGTGCCAGTAGTATGGCGACAGGGGCGTTAAACTATGGCTACACCTTC.

The V call is TRBV7-9, the J call TRBJ2-1, with a weak D call TRBD2 (7 bases). V lost 1 base and J lost 3, with 10 bases in between. The germline V gene encodes CDR1 SEHNR and CDR2 FQNEAQ (reference sequence). There are 15 residues in the CDR3. CDR3 sequence: CASSLGGGRYNEQFF. Written as DNA, the CDR3 is TGTGCCAGCAGCTTAGGCGGGGGCCGCTACAATGAGCAGTTCTTC.

V and J are TRBV7-8 and TRBJ2-2; D remains unclear. With 2 bases removed from V and 0 bases from J, the gap between germline ends came to 22 bases. CDR3 length: 20 residues. Germline V gives CDR1 SGHVS, CDR2 FQNEAQ. CDR3 in DNA: TGTGCCAGCAGCTTAAAGGGCTCATACGGGCGCGGCGCGAACACCGGGGAGCTGTTTTTT. Translating it yields CASSLKGSYGRGANTGELFF. Drawing the rest from reference TRBV7-8 and TRBJ2-2, the complete variable domain is GAGVSQSPRYKVAKRGQDVALRCDPISGHVSLFWYQQALGQGPEFLTYFQNEAQLDKSGLPSDRFFAERPEGSVSTLKIQRTQQEDSAVYLCASSLKGSYGRGANTGELFFGEGSRLTVL.

CDR3 amino acids: CATKKGGSSYNSPLHF. In DNA, the CDR3 is TGTGCCACCAAGAAGGGGGGGAGCTCCTATAATTCACCCCTCCACTTT. This rearrangement joins TRBV27 to TRBJ1-6; D is possibly TRBD1 (6 bases). CDR3 size: 16 residues. CDR1 MNHEY and CDR2 SMNVEV come from the germline V gene (reference sequence). Trimming pared 10 bases from V and 0 bases from J, leaving 16 bases between.

V gene TRBV7-2 combines with J gene TRBJ1-4; unclear D gene. This CDR3 is 12 amino acids long. V lost 5 bases to trimming and J lost 10 bases, with 11 bases between them. Germline V CDR1 and CDR2: SGHTA, FQGNSA. CDR3 residues: CASSPVSGKLFF. CDR3 sequence (DNA): TGTGCCAGCAGCCCAGTTTCGGGAAAACTGTTTTTT. Together with reference TRBV7-2 and TRBJ1-4, the CDR3 gives the full variable domain: GAGVSQSPSNKVTEKGKDVELRCDPISGHTALYWYRQSLGQGLEFLIYFQGNSAPDKSGLPSDRFSAERTGGSVSTLTIQRTQQEDSAVYLCASSPVSGKLFFGSGTQLSVL.

This clone was observed a single time. The CDR3 DNA is TGTGCCAGCAGCTTAGTCGGGACACTCTCTGGAAACACCATATATTTT. It yields the protein CASSLVGTLSGNTIYF. The genes are TRBV7-2 and TRBJ1-3; the D gene is possibly TRBD1 (6 bases). CDR1 and CDR2 from the germline V gene are SGHTA and FQGNSA. This CDR3 is 16 amino acids long. Trimming took 1 base from V and 0 from J, leaving 10 bases between them.